The sequence of this T cell receptor beta chain was determined in a study of blood T cell repertoires in COVID-19. Turning to the study itself: Specimens from acute and convalescent COVID-19 originated in the United States, Italy and Spain.

Authors' processing steps: For nucleated cells, counts were estimated from reference gene primer amplification. The repertoire was sequenced with immunoSEQ multiplex PCR; TCRdb's copy has only in-frame clones and lacks some. The V and J calls and clone size are taken from that table; D and trimming were inferred from the DNA. The sample carries about 480,000 clones, roughly 90% recorded once. Per germline, CDR1 SGHNT and CDR2 YENEEA. CDR3 length: 12 amino acids. J lost 4 bases, V lost 8 bases, and 5 bases had no gene match. Recovered Cohort 3 donors showed two negative PCRs, clearance, or symptom resolution.

This sequence joins TRBV11-3 and TRBJ2-7; 7 bases are shared with TRBD2. Source material: PBMCs or T cells enriched from blood (not recorded which). This TCR was sampled from a middle-aged woman who had recovered from COVID-19. CDR3 protein: CASGRAPYEQYF. For the CDR3, the DNA is TGTGCCAGCGGGAGGGCCCCGTACGAGCAGTACTTC.